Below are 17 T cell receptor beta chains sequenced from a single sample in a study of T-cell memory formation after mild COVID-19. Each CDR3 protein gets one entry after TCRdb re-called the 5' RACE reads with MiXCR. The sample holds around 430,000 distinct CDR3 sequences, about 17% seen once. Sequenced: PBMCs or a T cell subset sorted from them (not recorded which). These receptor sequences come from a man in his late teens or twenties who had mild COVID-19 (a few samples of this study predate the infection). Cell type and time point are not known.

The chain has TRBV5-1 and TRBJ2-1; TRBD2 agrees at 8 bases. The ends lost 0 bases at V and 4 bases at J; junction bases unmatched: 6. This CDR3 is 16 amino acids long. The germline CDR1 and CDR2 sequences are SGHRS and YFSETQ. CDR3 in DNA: TGCGCCAGCAGCTTGGCGGATAGCGGGAATTACAATGAGCAGTTCTTC. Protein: CASSLADSGNYNEQFF. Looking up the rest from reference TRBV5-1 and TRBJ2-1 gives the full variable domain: KAGVTQTPRYLIKTRGQQVTLSCSPISGHRSVSWYQQTPGQGLQFLFEYFSETQRNKGNFPGRFSGRQFSNSRSEMNVSTLELGDSALYLCASSLADSGNYNEQFFGPGTRLTVL.

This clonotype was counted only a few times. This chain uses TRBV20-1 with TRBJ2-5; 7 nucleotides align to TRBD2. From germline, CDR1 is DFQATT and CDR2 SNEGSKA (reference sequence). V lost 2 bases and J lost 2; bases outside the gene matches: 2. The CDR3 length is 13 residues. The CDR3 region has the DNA TGCAGTGCTAGACCGGGACTACAAGAGACCCAGTACTTC. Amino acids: CSARPGLQETQYF.

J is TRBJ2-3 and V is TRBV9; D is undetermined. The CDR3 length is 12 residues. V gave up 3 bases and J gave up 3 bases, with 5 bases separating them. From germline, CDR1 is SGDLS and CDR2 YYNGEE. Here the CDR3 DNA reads TGTGCCAGCAGCGGGTTTACAGATACGCAGTATTTT. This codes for CASSGFTDTQYF.

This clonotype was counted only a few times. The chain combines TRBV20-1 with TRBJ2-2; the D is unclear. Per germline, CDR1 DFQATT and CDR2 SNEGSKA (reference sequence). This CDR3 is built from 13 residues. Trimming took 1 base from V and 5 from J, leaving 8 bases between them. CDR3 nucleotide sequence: TGCAGTGCTAGAGCCACCTCGACCGGGGAGCTGTTTTTT. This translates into CSARATSTGELFF.

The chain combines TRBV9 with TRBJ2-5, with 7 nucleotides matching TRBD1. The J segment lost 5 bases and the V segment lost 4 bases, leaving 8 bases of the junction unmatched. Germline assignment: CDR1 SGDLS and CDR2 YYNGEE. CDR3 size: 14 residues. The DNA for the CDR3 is TGTGCCAGCAGCCCAGGGACAGAGGGGGAGACCCAGTACTTC. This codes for CASSPGTEGETQYF. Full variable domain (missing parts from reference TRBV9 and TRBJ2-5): DSGVTQTPKHLITATGQRVTLRCSPRSGDLSVYWYQQSLDQGLQFLIQYYNGEERAKGNILERFSAQQFPDLHSELNLSSLELGDSALYFCASSPGTEGETQYFGPGTRLLVL.

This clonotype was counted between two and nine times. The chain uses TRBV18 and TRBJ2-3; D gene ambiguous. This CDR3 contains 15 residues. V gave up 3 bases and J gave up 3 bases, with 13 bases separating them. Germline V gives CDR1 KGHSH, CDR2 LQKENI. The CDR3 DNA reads TGTGCCAGCTCACCGCTCTCCGGGTTAACAGATACGCAGTATTTT. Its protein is CASSPLSGLTDTQYF.

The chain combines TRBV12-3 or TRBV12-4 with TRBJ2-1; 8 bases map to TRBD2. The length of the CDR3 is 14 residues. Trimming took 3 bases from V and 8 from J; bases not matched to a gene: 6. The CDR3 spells CASSFRLASDEQFF. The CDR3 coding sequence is TGTGCCAGCAGTTTCCGACTAGCGAGCGATGAGCAGTTCTTC.

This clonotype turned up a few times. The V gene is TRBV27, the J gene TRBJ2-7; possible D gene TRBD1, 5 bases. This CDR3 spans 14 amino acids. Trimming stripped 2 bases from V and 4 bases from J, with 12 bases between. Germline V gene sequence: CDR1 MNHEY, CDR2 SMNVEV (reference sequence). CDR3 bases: TGTGCCAGCAGTTTAGGTCAGGGTGATTACGAGCAGTACGTC. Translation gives CASSLGQGDYEQYV.

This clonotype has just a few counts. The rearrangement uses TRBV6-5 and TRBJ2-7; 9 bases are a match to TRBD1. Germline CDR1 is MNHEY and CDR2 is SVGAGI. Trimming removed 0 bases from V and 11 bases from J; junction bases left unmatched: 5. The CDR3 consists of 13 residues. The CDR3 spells CASSYSRTGVKYV. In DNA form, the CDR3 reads TGTGCCAGCAGTTACTCAAGGACAGGGGTGAAGTACGTC.

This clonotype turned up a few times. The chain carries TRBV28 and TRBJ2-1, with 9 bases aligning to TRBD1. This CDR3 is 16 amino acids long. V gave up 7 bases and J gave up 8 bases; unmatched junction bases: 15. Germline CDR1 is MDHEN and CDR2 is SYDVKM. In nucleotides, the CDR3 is TGTGCCAGCATTCCGGGTGGGGGGACAGGGATCTATGAGCAGTTCTTC. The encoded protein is CASIPGGGTGIYEQFF.

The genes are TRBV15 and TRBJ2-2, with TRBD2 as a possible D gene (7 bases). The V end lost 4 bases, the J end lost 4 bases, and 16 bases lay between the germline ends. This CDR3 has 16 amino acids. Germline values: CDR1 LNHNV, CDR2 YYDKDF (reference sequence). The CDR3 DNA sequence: TGTGCCACCAGCAAAGCCGGGGGGCCGCGCACCGGGGAGCTGTTTTTT. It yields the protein CATSKAGGPRTGELFF.

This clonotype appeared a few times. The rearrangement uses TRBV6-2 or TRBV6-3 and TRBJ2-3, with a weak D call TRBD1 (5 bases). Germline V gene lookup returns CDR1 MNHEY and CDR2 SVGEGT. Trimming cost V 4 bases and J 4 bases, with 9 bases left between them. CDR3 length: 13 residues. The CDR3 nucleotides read TGTGCCAGCAGTTCCAAGGGGTCAGATACGCAGTATTTT. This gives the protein CASSSKGSDTQYF.

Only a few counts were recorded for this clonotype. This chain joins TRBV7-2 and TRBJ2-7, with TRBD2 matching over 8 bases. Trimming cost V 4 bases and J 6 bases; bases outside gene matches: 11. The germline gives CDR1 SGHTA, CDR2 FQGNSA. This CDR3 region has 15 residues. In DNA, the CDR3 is TGTGCCAGCAGCTCTCAATACCGGGGGGGCCGCGAGCAGTACTTC. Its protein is CASSSQYRGGREQYF.

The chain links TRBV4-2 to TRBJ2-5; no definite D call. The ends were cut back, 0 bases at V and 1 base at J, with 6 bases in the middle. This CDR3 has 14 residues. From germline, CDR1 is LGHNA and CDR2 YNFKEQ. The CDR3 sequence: CASSQEGFQETQYF. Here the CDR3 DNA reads TGTGCCAGCAGCCAAGAAGGATTCCAAGAGACCCAGTACTTC.

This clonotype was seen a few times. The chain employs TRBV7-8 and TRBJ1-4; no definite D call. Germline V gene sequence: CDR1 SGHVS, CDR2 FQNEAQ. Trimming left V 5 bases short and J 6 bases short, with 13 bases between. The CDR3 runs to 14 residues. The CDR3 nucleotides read TGTGCCAGCAGCCTACAAACGGGATATGAAAAACTGTTTTTT. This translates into CASSLQTGYEKLFF.

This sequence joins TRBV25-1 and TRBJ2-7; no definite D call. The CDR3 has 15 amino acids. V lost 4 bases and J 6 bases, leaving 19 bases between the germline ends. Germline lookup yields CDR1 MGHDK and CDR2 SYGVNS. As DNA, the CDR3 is TGTGCCAGCAGTGTCACCCGTAGCTATGATAGCGAGCAGTACTTC. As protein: CASSVTRSYDSEQYF.

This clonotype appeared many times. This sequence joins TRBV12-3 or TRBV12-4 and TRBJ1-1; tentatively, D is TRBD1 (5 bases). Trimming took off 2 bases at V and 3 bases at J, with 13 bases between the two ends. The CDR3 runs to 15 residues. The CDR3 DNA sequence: TGTGCCAGCAGTTTACGGCCAGGGAGACACACTGAAGCTTTCTTT. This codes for CASSLRPGRHTEAFF.